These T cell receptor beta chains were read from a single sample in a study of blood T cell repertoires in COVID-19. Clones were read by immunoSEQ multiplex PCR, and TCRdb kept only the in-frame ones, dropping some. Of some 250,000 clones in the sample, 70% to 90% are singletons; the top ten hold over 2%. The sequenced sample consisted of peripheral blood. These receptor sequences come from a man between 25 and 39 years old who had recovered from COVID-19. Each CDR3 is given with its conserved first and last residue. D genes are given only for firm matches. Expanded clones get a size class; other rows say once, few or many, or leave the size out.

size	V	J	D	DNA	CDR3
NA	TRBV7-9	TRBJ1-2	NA	TGTGCCAGCACCCTTACGGGAAATGGCTACACCTTC	CASTLTGNGYTF
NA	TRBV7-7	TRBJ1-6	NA	TGTGCCAGCAGCTTAGACGGGCGCGGGGACTCACCCCTCCACTTT	CASSLDGRGDSPLHF
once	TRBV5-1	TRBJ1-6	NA	TGCGCCAGCAGCTTGGTTTTTTCACCAACCCGACTCCATTCACCCCTCCACTTT	CASSLVFSPTRLHSPLHF
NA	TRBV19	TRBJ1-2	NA	TGTGCCAGTAGTACGTACCCTCAGGGATCCGGGGGCTACACCTTC	CASSTYPQGSGGYTF
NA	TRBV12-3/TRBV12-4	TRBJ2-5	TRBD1	TGTGCCAGCAGGGGACAGCAAGAGACCCAGTACTTC	CASRGQQETQYF
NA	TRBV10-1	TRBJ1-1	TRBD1	TGCGCCAGCAGTGAAACGGACAGGAGTAAAAGAGCTTTCTTT	CASSETDRSKRAFF
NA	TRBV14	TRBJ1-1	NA	TGTGCCAGCAGCCCCCCGGGATTGAAAGCTTTCTTT	CASSPPGLKAFF
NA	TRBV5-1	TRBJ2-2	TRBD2	TGCGCCAGCAGCTTGGACGACAGCGGGGGGGCAACCGGGGAGCTGTTTTTT	CASSLDDSGGATGELFF
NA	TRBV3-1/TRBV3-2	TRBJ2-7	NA	TGTGCCAGCAGCCAATACGGTGTCTACGAGCAGTACTTC	CASSQYGVYEQYF
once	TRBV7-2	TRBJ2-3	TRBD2	TGTGCCAGCAGCCCCGGGACTAGCGGGGTCCACCTTTTTACAGATACGCAGTATTTT	CASSPGTSGVHLFTDTQYF
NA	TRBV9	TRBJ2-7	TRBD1	TGTGCCAGCAGCGCGGGACAGGGGGGCAGGAACGAGCAGTACTTC	CASSAGQGGRNEQYF
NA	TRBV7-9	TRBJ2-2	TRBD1	TGTGCCAGCAGCTTGGGACAGGCCTTTTTGAAGGAGCTGTTTTTT	CASSLGQAFLKELFF
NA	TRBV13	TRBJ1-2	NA	TGTGCCAGCAGCTTAGGTAGTGAACGCGGGGCCTATGGCTACACCTTC	CASSLGSERGAYGYTF
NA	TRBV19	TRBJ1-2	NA	TGTGCCAGTAGCACACAGGGCTATGGCTACACCTTC	CASSTQGYGYTF
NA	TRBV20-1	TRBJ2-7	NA	TGCAGTGCTATGGAGAACGAGCAGTACTTC	CSAMENEQYF
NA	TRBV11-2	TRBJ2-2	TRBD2	TGTGCCAGCAGCACGGGGGGGCCGGTCACCGGGGAGCTGTTTTTT	CASSTGGPVTGELFF
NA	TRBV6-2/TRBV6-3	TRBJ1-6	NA	TGTGCCAGCAGCTCTACCGGGACACCTAATTCACCCCTCCACTTT	CASSSTGTPNSPLHF
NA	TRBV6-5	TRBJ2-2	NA	TGTGCCAGCAAGGGGGCGAACACCGGGGAGCTGTTTTTT	CASKGANTGELFF
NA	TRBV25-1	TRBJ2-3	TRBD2	TGTGCCAGCAGTGAAAGAGGGACTAGCCTACGTCCGTATTTT	CASSERGTSLRPYF
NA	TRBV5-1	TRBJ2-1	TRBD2	TGCGCCAGCAGAACTAGCGGGGGGGCTTCCAATGAGCAGTTCTTC	CASRTSGGASNEQFF
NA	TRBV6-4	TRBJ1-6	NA	TGTGCCAGCAGGGCAGGGGATAATTCACCCCTCCACTTT	CASRAGDNSPLHF
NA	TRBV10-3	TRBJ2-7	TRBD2	TGTGCCATCAGTGAGTCGGGGGGGAAGTACGAGCAGTACTTC	CAISESGGKYEQYF
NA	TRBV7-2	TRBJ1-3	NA	TGTGCCAGCAGCTTAGTCAGGGCGAACACCATATATTTT	CASSLVRANTIYF
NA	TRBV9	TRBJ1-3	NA	TGTGCCAGCAGCGTCTCCGTTCGGGGGAGCGCTGGAAACACCATATATTTT	CASSVSVRGSAGNTIYF
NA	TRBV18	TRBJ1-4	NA	TGTGCCAGCTCACCCCGGGACTCACGTAATGAAAAACTGTTTTTT	CASSPRDSRNEKLFF
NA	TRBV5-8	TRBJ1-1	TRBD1	TGTGCCAGCAGCTTAAGGGGGCAAGGGGCTGAAGCTTTCTTT	CASSLRGQGAEAFF
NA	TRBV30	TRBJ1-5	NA	TGTGCCTGGAGTACGGGGTATAGCAATCAGCCCCAGCATTTT	CAWSTGYSNQPQHF
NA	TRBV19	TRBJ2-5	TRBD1	TGTGCCAGTAGTATGGACAGGGCCCAAGAGACCCAGTACTTC	CASSMDRAQETQYF
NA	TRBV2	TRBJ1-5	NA	TGTGCCAGCAGTGAAGCGCTAGGAGATCAGCCCCAGCATTTT	CASSEALGDQPQHF
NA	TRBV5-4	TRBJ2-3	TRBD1	TGTGCCAGCAGCTTACAGGGGGCAACGGATACGCAGTATTTT	CASSLQGATDTQYF
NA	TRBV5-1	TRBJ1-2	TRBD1	TGCGCCAGCAGCTGGGACAGGTATGGCTACACCTTC	CASSWDRYGYTF
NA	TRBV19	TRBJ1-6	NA	TGTGCCAGTAGTAGCCAGAATAATTCACCCCTCCACTTT	CASSSQNNSPLHF
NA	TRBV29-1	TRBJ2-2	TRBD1	TGCAGCGAGAGGACAGGGGGGGCCGGGGAGCTGTTTTTT	CSERTGGAGELFF
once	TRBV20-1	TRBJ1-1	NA	TGCAGTACTAGTAGGGGGAGGGGCACTGAAGCTTTCTTT	CSTSRGRGTEAFF
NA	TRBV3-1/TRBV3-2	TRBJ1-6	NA	TGTGCCAGCAACCCAAGCGATAATTCACCCCTCCACTTT	CASNPSDNSPLHF
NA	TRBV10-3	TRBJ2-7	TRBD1	TGTGCCATCAGCCGGGACAGACTCCCCAACGAGCAGTACTTC	CAISRDRLPNEQYF
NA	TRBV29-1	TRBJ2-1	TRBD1	TGCAGCGGCCAGACGACAGGGGTGGGGAATGAGCAGTTCTTC	CSGQTTGVGNEQFF
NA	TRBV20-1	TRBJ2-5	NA	TGCAGTGCTTTTTTACGGGAGACCCAGTACTTC	CSAFLRETQYF
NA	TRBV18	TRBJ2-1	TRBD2	TGTGCCAGCTCACCACGGGGGAGGGAATACAATGAGCAGTTCTTC	CASSPRGREYNEQFF
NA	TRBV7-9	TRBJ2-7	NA	TGTGCCAGCAGCATCTTGACTAGTGACGAGCAGTACTTC	CASSILTSDEQYF